The T cell receptor (beta chain) under discussion was sequenced for a study of cytomegalovirus exposure and HLA in healthy donors (dated by TCRdb to the late 2010s). Broadly, across the study: In an earlier analysis of under 600 of the donors, 250 to 350 Gb of sequence data and just under 120 million unique TCR beta sequences from 180 million or so T cells were reported. An early release covering 500 to 750 HLA-typed donors comprised 250 to 350 gigabases of sequencing data and tens of millions of unique TCR sequences. Of the 350 to 400 genotyped donors, 65% to 90% fell in the genetic ancestry cluster associated with self-reported Caucasian donors. The study aimed to test whether signatures of past pathogen exposure could be identified by cataloging public T cell receptors. The study used immunosequencing to profile the T cell repertoires of several hundred subjects and linked those repertoires to cytomegalovirus serostatus. Besides the first cohort of approximately 670 subjects, a separate validation cohort made up of over 95 different subjects was used. To predict cytomegalovirus infection status, the study combined high-throughput TCR immunosequencing, statistical association of individual TCRs with disease status, and machine learning. A later analysis re-analyzed previously published TCR beta repertoires from about 600 donors and added high-resolution HLA genotyping to study TCR occurrence patterns. Rather than drawing on any new phenotypic data, the later analysis identified candidate immune exposures from TCR beta sequences and the way those sequences occurred across donors. To decide whether each TCR beta V gene segment behaved as functional or pseudogenic, an earlier analysis of several hundred of the donors relied on high-throughput TCR beta sequencing. Donor age, sex, ethnicity and CMV serostatus were compiled alongside the repertoire data. A later genetic analysis used genome-wide SNP genotypes for about three fifths of the roughly 700 donors, treating that subset as a discovery cohort. Every repertoire in the discovery cohort had been generated on one and the same sequencing platform. HLA typing included class I and class II loci at four-digit resolution. The number of donors typed differed by locus, with about 629-630 for A, B, C, DRB1 and DQB1, 522 for DQA1, 606 for DPA1, and about 450 for DPB1. Four to six DR-DQ haplotypes were handled as single units for association and clustering, since linkage in the cohort was strong. On average, around 200,000 unique TCR beta nucleotide sequences were sequenced per donor among 398 genotyped donors of the cohort, with 15% to 20% of those sequences being non-productive.

The protocol used for the library was the immunoSEQ multiplex PCR assay. For the multiplex PCR, a mixture combining 60 forward primers for TCR Vbeta segments and 13 reverse primers for TCR Jbeta segments was used. The CDR3 region of rearranged TCR beta genes was amplified from genomic DNA with a multiplex PCR assay. The Illumina HiSeq System was used to sequence the amplified TCR beta libraries as 87-base-pair reads. The original pipeline was this. Across the 600 to 700 repertoires, a later analysis counted 75 million to 90 million unique TCR beta chains, 9 million to 14 million of which were shared by at least two donors. A nearest-neighbor algorithm error-corrected the raw reads and collapsed the reads into unique sequences, merging closely related sequences to remove PCR and sequencing errors. To assign V, D and J gene segments, CDR3 sequences were aligned to IMGT reference sequences. For a sequence to be retained, a match of at least six nucleotides to both a V gene segment and a J gene segment was required. A rearrangement was called productive if the CDR3 had no stop codons and remained in frame with V and J, and every other rearrangement was called non-productive. Following IMGT convention, CDR3 was defined as the stretch from the second conserved V-encoded cysteine to the conserved J-encoded phenylalanine. In an earlier analysis of 500 to 650 of the donors, sequences lacking an unambiguous match to a single V gene segment were excluded. In an earlier analysis of some 590 of the donors, V segments were called functional above 56.7% productive rearrangements and were called segregating when the between-donor standard deviation exceeded 5%. A statistical classification framework was built to diagnose cytomegalovirus status from the catalog of TCR beta chain sequences. V and J gene assignment, in a later analysis, came from comparing TCR nucleotide sequences with IMGT/GENE-DB human TR gene sequences. The TCRdist pipeline was used in a later analysis to assign CDR3 sequences and most-parsimonious VDJ recombination scenarios. In a later analysis, every TCR beta chain was defined by the combination of its CDR3 amino acid sequence and its V-gene family, and reads without a unique V-gene family were dropped. In a later analysis, fewer than 600 highly shared, low-generation-probability nucleotide sequences were removed to address suspected cross-contamination and a sequencing artifact. For each public chain, a later analysis derived a clonal expansion index from normalized ranks of inferred template counts within each repertoire. A later analysis computed generation probabilities with a VDJ recombination model fitted to out-of-frame rearrangements, and checked the results against IGoR. In a later analysis, TCR-TCR, TCR-HLA and TCR-CMV co-occurrence was scored with hypergeometric tests, and a repertoire-size bias correction was applied to TCR pairs. To estimate false discovery rates, a later analysis permuted the HLA or CMV assignments 20 times. In a later analysis, co-occurring TCRs were grouped with DBSCAN, and TCRdist sequence similarity was added when clustering was performed within HLA-allele-positive subsets. Repertoires with fewer than 30,000 or more than 120,000 public chains were left out of co-occurrence clustering, as were about 5 repertoires with anomalous nucleotide sharing. The table was pulled from immuneACCESS by TCRdb, which kept in-frame rearrangements only. Such tables lose some clones; where checked, under half of the loss comes from unresolved V genes, and the rest has no known cause. Clone size and the V and J calls come from that table; the DNA yielded D and trimming. A total of about 120,000 clones appear in this sample, over 65% of them only once. Jointly, the top ten make up 2.5% to 3.5% of the sample.

The CDR3 measures 17 amino acids from cysteine to phenylalanine. Just the 51-base CDR3 DNA is kept, in frame starting at base 1. CDR1 SGHVS and CDR2 FQNEAQ were looked up in the germline V gene. Germline trimming amounts to 0 bases on V and 13 bases on J, with 13 as the count of junction bases outside the gene matches. The cohort comprised around 700 healthy bone marrow donors. At the time of sampling, all cohort members were nominally healthy, though unrecorded immune exposures were likely present. The donor tested CMV seropositive and was one of the 289 seropositive cohort members. Each donor provided a peripheral blood sample, and peripheral blood mononuclear cells were used for TCR beta sequencing. The Qiagen DNeasy Blood Extraction Kit was used to extract genomic DNA from the blood cell samples. Overall study outcomes, separate from this receptor: Fewer than 20 rarely observed V segments, including chromosome 9 orphons, were excluded from the earlier analysis of about 500 of the donors because counts were too low. Presence/absence analyses assumed roughly uniform sequencing depth across donors, an assumption that may not hold. A further reported finding was that TCR beta sequences accurately predicted the HLA-A and HLA-B alleles for most subjects in the first cohort. According to a later analysis, TCR association rates differed among HLA loci, with DRB1 alleles showing the most associated TCRs and HLA-C alleles showing the fewest. Because HLA typing was unavailable for some donors at each locus, only the typed subset was used in association tests. A later analysis found that most CMV-associated TCR beta chains appeared HLA-restricted, with HLA associations seemingly driven largely by CMV exposure. A total of roughly 160 TCR beta chains were listed by the study as associated with cytomegalovirus. Compared with the roughly 700-donor mean, donors in an Asian-associated ancestry cluster had fewer N-insertions in productive TCRs, according to a later genetic analysis. In both the original and validation cohorts, the classifier was reported to diagnose cytomegalovirus status with high specificity and sensitivity. Correlated functional status among segregating V segments might be attributable to linkage disequilibrium, but an unknown experimental factor could not be ruled out. A later analysis reported that several top co-occurrence clusters appeared linked to parvovirus B19, influenza, CMV and Epstein-Barr virus. Only TCR beta chains were sequenced in this cohort, and the absence of alpha or paired-chain data limited detectable features. The authors suggested that the approach could potentially be generalized to other disease states and immunological phenotypes. At a false discovery rate of 0.05, a later analysis linked about 16,000 TCR beta sequences to specific HLA alleles. A cluster of highly shared sequence variants was judged likely to represent a technical artifact of the sequencing pipeline. In an earlier analysis of some 500 of the donors, most TCR beta V segments were observed in productive rearrangements about 87% or about 30% of the time, broadly matching IMGT annotations. Compared with equally common non-associated chains, HLA-associated TCR beta chains in a later analysis were more clonally expanded and had lower generation probabilities. When HLA alleles, especially DR and DQ, strongly co-occurred, TCR associations were difficult to assign to individual alleles. Because the 87-base-pair reads could not distinguish some IMGT-functional V segments, including TRBV6-2 and TRBV6-3, those segments were excluded. Most TCR sequences were observed very rarely across donors, whereas some public TCRs were present in many individuals. An association between a missense DCLRE1C variant and V-gene and J-gene trimming of TCR beta chains was found in a later genetic analysis and replicated in an independent cohort. In vitro tests confirmed that a few of the cytomegalovirus-associated TCR beta chains recognize cytomegalovirus antigens. For the cohort, immune exposure information was limited to CMV serostatus.

In regard to this clone: Its recognized antigen is unknown. No qualities accompany the bases; no much larger clone lies one base away.

Sequencing was carried out using PBMCs. This sequence originates from a woman between 40 and 50 years old in good health and CMV-seropositive. The rearrangement joined TRBV7-8 to TRBJ1-6; 9 bases in the middle match TRBD1. The sequenced DNA is TGTGCCAGCAGCTTAGCCCCTCTCGGGACAGGGTTTGCGCCCCTCCACTTT. Translation gives CASSLAPLGTGFAPLHF.